This T cell receptor (beta chain) stems from a study of T-cell reconstitution after alpha-beta-depleted transplantation in children. Trimming took off 2 bases at V and 6 bases at J, with 10 bases between the two ends. This CDR3 has 13 residues. The library targeted TCRbeta and was prepared with unique molecular identifiers. TCRdb processed the PCR reads anew with MiXCR; each CDR3 protein has one entry. The sample lists about 360,000 distinct CDR3 sequences; approximately 12% were seen once. This clonotype came up many times. The TCR sequence derives from a human donor who donated a stem cell graft to a child with Fanconi anemia. This rearrangement joins TRBV12-3 or TRBV12-4 to TRBJ1-2; unclear D gene. Sample: PBMCs, taken from the stem cell graft. The CDR3 reads CASSLRGFDGYTF. The CDR3 nucleotides read TGTGCCAGCAGTTTAAGAGGGTTCGATGGCTACACCTTC.